These 12 T cell receptor beta chains share one sample of origin, sequenced in a study of CD8 T cells in ankylosing spondylitis. MiXCR was run by TCRdb on the 5' RACE reads, yielding one entry per CDR3 protein. The sample shows fewer than 200,000 distinct CDR3 sequences, roughly 18% of them seen only once. Input material: blood, either unsorted or a sorted T cell fraction (not recorded which). The source is a male donor under 30 with ankylosing spondylitis or in good health (not recorded which).

In this sample, this clonotype turned up many times. The chain uses TRBV2 and TRBJ2-7; TRBD1 is a possible D gene (5 bases). The V gene lost 7 bases and the J gene lost 7 bases, with 14 bases spanning the gap. CDR3 size: 12 residues. Germline V gives CDR1 SNHLY, CDR2 FYNNEI. This chain's CDR3 is CASIGVAAEQYF. CDR3 nucleotides: TGTGCCAGCATAGGGGTTGCGGCAGAGCAGTACTTC.

This clonotype was seen many times. This rearrangement joins TRBV20-1 to TRBJ1-5, with D perhaps matching TRBD1 (6 bases). Trimming shortened V by 0 bases and J by 5 bases, and 17 bases separated the two germline ends. The germline V gene has CDR1 DFQATT and CDR2 SNEGSKA (reference sequence). The CDR3 totals 16 residues. DNA of the CDR3: TGCAGTGCTAGAGATTGGCCAGGGGCGGTGGATCAGCCCCAGCATTTT. Encoded protein: CSARDWPGAVDQPQHF.

This clonotype was counted ten times or more. The chain is built from TRBV12-3 or TRBV12-4 and TRBJ2-1, with 7 bases aligning to TRBD1. The CDR3 is 12 residues long. Trimming took 7 bases from V and 6 from J; bases not matched to a gene: 3. The CDR3 DNA reads as TGTGCCAGCAAGGCAGGGGGCAATGAGCAGTTCTTC. Amino acids: CASKAGGNEQFF.

This clonotype was counted ten times or more. The chain recombines TRBV27 with TRBJ2-7; 7 bases align to TRBD1. The CDR3 covers 13 residues. J lost 7 bases, V lost 7 bases, and 10 bases had no gene match. The germline CDR1 and CDR2 sequences are MNHEY and SMNVEV (reference sequence). The CDR3 spells CASKVQGTDEQYF. Written as DNA, the CDR3 is TGTGCCAGCAAAGTACAGGGGACGGATGAGCAGTACTTC.

This clonotype occurred many times. The V and J genes are TRBV12-3 or TRBV12-4 and TRBJ2-1; D might be TRBD2 (6 bases). The CDR3 spans 16 residues. V lost 6 bases and J 5 bases, leaving 20 bases between the germline ends. CDR3 coding DNA: TGTGCCAGCAGCCCCCTAATGTGGGAGGTTCACAATGAGCAGTTCTTC. It codes for CASSPLMWEVHNEQFF.

This clonotype was found many times. The gene calls are TRBV7-9 and TRBJ1-1; D gene unclear. This CDR3 contains 8 residues. From germline, CDR1 is SEHNR and CDR2 FQNEAQ (reference sequence). Between the trimmed V and J ends, which lost 7 bases and 7 bases, there was a span of 1 base. In DNA, the CDR3 is TGTGCCAGCAATGAAGCTTTCTTT. Its protein is CASNEAFF.

This clonotype was detected ten times or more. V usage is TRBV20-1 and J usage is TRBJ2-3; D is unclear. CDR1 is DFQATT, CDR2 SNEGSKA, per germline (reference sequence). The CDR3 covers 12 residues. The V end was cut by 0 bases, the J end by 6 bases, with 7 bases between. CDR3 sequence (DNA): TGCAGTGCTAGAGATAGGATGGATACGCAGTATTTT. It yields the protein CSARDRMDTQYF.

This clonotype was counted at least ten times. The chain employs TRBV7-9 and TRBJ2-5; TRBD2 matches 7 bases. With 4 bases clipped from V and 7 bases from J, the junction kept 12 bases outside the gene matches. Looked up from germline, CDR1 is SEHNR and CDR2 is FQNEAQ (reference sequence). This CDR3 region has 15 residues. The CDR3 nucleotides are TGTGCCAGCAGCTGGGGTTCGGGCGGGAGTCGGACCCAGTACTTC. Its translation is CASSWGSGGSRTQYF. Filled out from reference TRBV7-9 and TRBJ2-5, the complete variable domain reads DTGVSQNPRHKITKRGQNVTFRCDPISEHNRLYWYRQTLGQGPEFLTYFQNEAQLEKSRLLSDRFSAERPKGSFSTLEIQRTEQGDSAMYLCASSWGSGGSRTQYFGPGTRLLVL.

This clonotype appeared many times. This chain joins TRBV10-2 and TRBJ2-5; D is possibly TRBD2 (5 bases). V lost 7 bases to trimming and J lost 4 bases, with 16 bases between them. The CDR3 has 14 residues. Germline values: CDR1 WSHSY, CDR2 SAAADI. CDR3 amino acids: CASTSRVTVETQYF. CDR3 bases: TGCGCCAGCACCTCGAGGGTAACAGTAGAGACCCAGTACTTC.

The chain has TRBV10-3 and TRBJ2-1, with 12 bases matching TRBD2. Germline V lookup: CDR1 ENHRY, CDR2 SYGVKD. With V trimmed by 4 bases and J by 8 bases, 9 bases remained unmatched. The length of the CDR3 is 16 residues. In DNA, the CDR3 is TGTGCCATCAGTGGGGAGACTAGCGGGAGAGGAGATGAGCAGTTCTTC. Translated: CAISGETSGRGDEQFF.

This clonotype was recorded only once. CDR3 sequence: CASSSTGPNEQFF. In DNA form, the CDR3 reads TGTGCCAGCAGTTCGACAGGGCCCAATGAGCAGTTCTTC. The rearrangement links TRBV6-5 to TRBJ2-1, with TRBD1 matching over 7 bases. With V trimmed by 4 bases and J by 6 bases, 3 bases remained unmatched. Germline V gene sequence: CDR1 MNHEY, CDR2 SVGAGI. This CDR3 has 13 amino acids.

This clonotype was counted ten times or more. V and J are TRBV24-1 and TRBJ2-3, with 8 positions matching TRBD1. The CDR3 length is 16 residues. CDR1 KGHDR and CDR2 SFDVKD come from the germline V gene. Losses at the gene ends were 4 bases for V and 1 base for J; bases not matched to a gene: 6. CDR3 loop: CATSEPTGGRTDTQYF. CDR3 in DNA: TGTGCCACCAGTGAGCCTACAGGGGGGCGCACAGATACGCAGTATTTT.